These 19 T cell receptor beta chains came from one sample sequenced in a study of T cell clusters in autoimmune cytopenias. TRB amplification used around 0.25 ug of peripheral blood genomic DNA. Multiplex touch-down PCR amplified TRB using TRB-A and TRB-B pools in one tube. Each CDR3 protein gets one entry in TCRdb, which reprocessed the multiplex PCR reads and gives no DNA. The ten most abundant clones cover roughly two fifths of a sample with 200 to 250 distinct CDR3 sequences. These data were also reused for a study on T cell repertoires in aging, cancer and after chemotherapy.

Specimen: peripheral blood. These receptors came from a human donor with chronic lymphocytic leukemia.

By frequency, this clonotype registers medium-sized. This rearrangement joins TRBV2 to TRBJ2-7. Germline V gives CDR1 SNHLY, CDR2 FYNNEI. CDR3 length: 12 residues. The CDR3 protein is CASSYTEYEQYF. Full variable domain (missing parts from reference TRBV2 and TRBJ2-7): EPEVTQTPSHQVTQMGQEVILRCVPISNHLYFYWYRQILGQKVEFLVSFYNNEISEKSEIFDDQFSVERPDGSNFTLKIRSTKLEDSAMYFCASSYTEYEQYFGPGTRLTVT.

Considering frequency, this clonotype is large (0.1 to 1%). The chain uses TRBV6-2 or TRBV6-3 and TRBJ2-1; the D gene TCRdb calls, TRBD2, cannot be checked with no DNA. CDR1 is MNHEY, CDR2 SVGEGT, per germline. The CDR3 contains 20 residues. The CDR3 is CASSYSPSGATLSSYNEQFF.

This clonotype counts as hyperexpanded by frequency. V gene TRBV5-4 combines with J gene TRBJ2-1; TCRdb's assignment of TRBD2 cannot be checked, as there is no DNA. The CDR3 totals 15 residues. Per the germline V gene, CDR1 is SGHNT and CDR2 is YYREEE (reference sequence). The CDR3 here is CASSLGLAGDNEQFF.

In terms of frequency, this clonotype is medium-sized (0.01 to 0.1%). The CDR3 protein is CASSVGEPGQPTGYTF. V usage is TRBV9 and J usage is TRBJ1-2; TCRdb returns TRBD1, unconfirmable since there is no DNA. This CDR3 is built from 16 residues. In germline, CDR1 is SGDLS, CDR2 YYNGEE. Supplemented by reference TRBV9 and TRBJ1-2, the full variable domain reads DSGVTQTPKHLITATGQRVTLRCSPRSGDLSVYWYQQSLDQGLQFLIQYYNGEERAKGNILERFSAQQFPDLHSELNLSSLELGDSALYFCASSVGEPGQPTGYTFGSGTRLTVV.

Judged by frequency, this clonotype is large. The rearrangement uses TRBV27 and TRBJ2-5; the TCRdb call, TRBD1, lacks DNA for checking. CDR3 length: 14 residues. Germline-derived CDR1 and CDR2 are MNHEY and SMNVEV (reference sequence). CDR3 sequence reads: CASMGVGGIETQYF.

This clonotype is identified as medium-sized from frequency. This chain connects TRBV20-1 to TRBJ2-2; no DNA is available, so the TRBD1 call from TCRdb remains unchecked. Looked up from germline, CDR1 is DFQATT and CDR2 is SNEGSKA (reference sequence). There are 16 residues in the CDR3. This chain's CDR3 is CSASTQPGPNTGELFF.

By frequency, this clonotype is medium-sized. The rearrangement uses TRBV10-1 and TRBJ2-2; TCRdb names TRBD1, which stays unverified in the absence of DNA. Germline V gene data show CDR1 as WNHNN and CDR2 as SYGVQD (reference sequence). CDR3 size: 17 residues. The CDR3 here is CASSEGQRGPNTGELFF.

This clonotype ranks as large in terms of frequency. This rearrangement joins TRBV7-2 to TRBJ1-5. CDR1 is SGHTA and CDR2 is FQGNSA in the germline V gene. This CDR3 comprises 14 residues. The CDR3 protein is CASRAGSGNQPQHF.

According to its frequency, this clonotype is hyperexpanded (1% or more). The chain recombines TRBV29-1 with TRBJ2-1; as DNA is missing, the TRBD2 call by TCRdb cannot be tested. The CDR3 has 14 residues. The V gene's germline CDR1 is SQVTM and CDR2 ANQGSEA. The CDR3 spells CSVERDSSYNEQFF.

The rearrangement links TRBV30 to TRBJ2-3. The CDR3 sequence is 14 residues long. Germline assignment: CDR1 GTSNPN and CDR2 SVGIG (reference sequence). Here the CDR3 reads CAWSVLSYTDTQYF.

This clonotype shows up as medium-sized by frequency. The chain recombines TRBV20-1 with TRBJ2-7; TCRdb lists TRBD1, though no DNA is available to test this call. Per the germline V gene, CDR1 is DFQATT and CDR2 is SNEGSKA (reference sequence). The CDR3 sequence is 17 residues long. CDR3 amino acids: CSAYKGEGGTFSYEQYF.

This clonotype is labeled medium-sized based on frequency. The genes are TRBV2 and TRBJ1-6. CDR3 length: 19 residues. Per germline, CDR1 SNHLY and CDR2 FYNNEI. CDR3 loop: CASSEGVVARSSYNSPLHF.

This clonotype is called medium-sized based on its frequency. The CDR3 protein is CASSQGGAYGYTF. The chain carries TRBV4-2 and TRBJ1-2. This CDR3 contains 13 residues. Germline V gene data show CDR1 as LGHNA and CDR2 as YNFKEQ.

This clonotype is hyperexpanded by frequency. The chain combines TRBV6-5 with TRBJ1-4; TCRdb's assignment of TRBD1 cannot be checked, as there is no DNA. The CDR3 extends over 13 amino acids. Germline loops: CDR1 MNHEY, CDR2 SVGAGI. CDR3 amino acids: CASSFRVGEKLFF.

This clonotype is called large based on its frequency. This sequence joins TRBV7-6 and TRBJ2-2. The germline CDR1 and CDR2 sequences are SGHVS and FNYEAQ. The CDR3 is 14 amino acids. CDR3 protein: CASSLQYNTGELFF.

This clonotype is called large based on its frequency. The chain uses TRBV6-1 and TRBJ2-7; the TRBD2 assignment by TCRdb is unverifiable without DNA. Germline lookup yields CDR1 MNHNS and CDR2 SASEGT. The CDR3 contains 16 residues. CDR3: CASSDSGRELGYEQYF.

The chain couples TRBV9 to TRBJ2-3; there is no DNA to check the TCRdb D call of TRBD1. The CDR3 extends over 14 amino acids. CDR1 SGDLS and CDR2 YYNGEE come from the germline V gene. The CDR3 reads CASSAWDRKDTQYF.

This clonotype is deemed large by its frequency. This chain joins TRBV7-3 and TRBJ2-1; TCRdb reports TRBD2, a call that lacks DNA to check it against. The germline V gene encodes CDR1 SGHTA and CDR2 FQGTGA. There are 15 residues in the CDR3. The CDR3 spells CASSMGLHSYNEQFF.

This clonotype registers medium-sized by frequency. The chain is built from TRBV20-1 and TRBJ2-1; TCRdb's D call, TRBD1, is unchecked because there is no DNA. This CDR3 spans 15 amino acids. CDR1 is DFQATT, CDR2 SNEGSKA, per germline (reference sequence). CDR3 sequence: CSASRPGGGTDEQFF.